Below, 30 T cell receptor beta chains from the same sample are listed, as sequenced in a study of regulatory T cells in long-lasting Graves disease (dated by TCRdb to about 2021). The sample's time point label, in plain terms: persistent/refractory GD, antithyroid drugs over 5 years with positive TRAb. RNA was extracted from PBMCs in TRIzol for both TCR sequencing and RNA sequencing. Libraries were made using multiplex PCR. Sequencing was performed on an Illumina HiSeq 4000. To build TCR beta libraries, CDR3 regions were amplified by Arm-PCR using iRepertoire HTBI primers. Using fastp at Q25 and MiXCR, TCRdb reprocessed the public reads and kept productive beta chains. Each record represents a unique CDR3 protein, reported with the most common genes and DNA among its rows. The sample table holds 450,000 or so distinct CDR3 sequences, of which roughly 20% were seen once. The ten largest account for approximately 8% of the sample.

This specimen was peripheral blood mononuclear cells (PBMCs), taken when the disease was refractory, from a patient treated with antithyroid drugs. These receptor sequences come from a female donor with Graves disease.

In this sample, this clonotype turned up many times. The chain carries TRBV6-5 and TRBJ1-2; D is undetermined. The CDR3 sequence is 14 residues long. In germline, CDR1 is MNHEY, CDR2 SVGAGI. V dropped 0 bases and J dropped 8 bases, with 13 bases sitting between them. The CDR3 region is CASSYSGLAMGYTF. The CDR3 DNA reads as TGTGCCAGCAGTTACTCGGGTCTAGCTATGGGCTACACCTTC.

J is TRBJ2-7 and V is TRBV6-5; D unclear. Germline V lookup: CDR1 MNHEY, CDR2 SVGAGI. The CDR3 runs 15 residues. V gave up 0 bases and J gave up 3 bases, with 12 bases separating them. The CDR3 nucleotides read TGTGCCAGCAGTTACTCCGGCGAAACACACTACGAGCAGTACTTC. Protein product: CASSYSGETHYEQYF.

The sample holds many counts of this clonotype. The chain recombines TRBV19 with TRBJ2-2; D is undetermined. The CDR3 consists of 16 residues. Germline CDR1 is LNHDA and CDR2 is SQIVND (reference sequence). Between the trimmed V and J ends, which lost 0 bases and 5 bases, there was a span of 13 bases. The CDR3, as DNA: TGTGCCAGTAGTATAGATCACAATCGGCGGACCGGGGAGCTGTTTTTT. The encoded protein is CASSIDHNRRTGELFF. The variable domain in full, completed from reference TRBV19 and TRBJ2-2, reads DGGITQSPKYLFRKEGQNVTLSCEQNLNHDAMYWYRQDPGQGLRLIYYSQIVNDFQKGDIAEGYSVSREKKESFPLTVTSAQKNPTAFYLCASSIDHNRRTGELFFGEGSRLTVL.

In its sample, this clonotype was seen many times. The V and J genes are TRBV11-3 and TRBJ2-5; no clear D. From germline, CDR1 is SGHNT and CDR2 YENEEA. V was trimmed by 5 bases and J by 0 bases, leaving 7 bases between them. The CDR3 length is 13 residues. CDR3: CASSTRHQETQYF. The DNA of the CDR3 is TGTGCCAGCAGCACCCGACACCAAGAGACCCAGTACTTC.

The chain uses TRBV20-1 and TRBJ2-7; TRBD2 might be the D (6 bases). Germline lookup yields CDR1 DFQATT and CDR2 SNEGSKA (reference sequence). CDR3 length: 16 residues. Trimming pared 0 bases from V and 3 bases from J, leaving 18 bases between. CDR3 sequence: CSARDHLGGIIYEQYF. Written as DNA, the CDR3 is TGCAGTGCTAGAGACCACCTCGGCGGGATAATCTACGAGCAGTACTTC.

The table lists this clonotype with a few counts. V is TRBV19 and J is TRBJ1-1, with D unresolved. The germline V gene has CDR1 LNHDA and CDR2 SQIVND (reference sequence). V shed 5 bases and J shed 5 bases, with 12 bases lying between them. The CDR3 totals 13 residues. CDR3 amino acids: CASSPPLRTEAFF. The CDR3 DNA follows: TGTGCCAGTAGTCCTCCACTTCGGACTGAAGCTTTCTTT.

Details on this clonotype: A single base separates this from a much larger clone, so it may be a read error. The chain carries TRBV7-9 and TRBJ1-2; D might be TRBD1 (5 bases). CDR3 size: 13 residues. CDR1 and CDR2 (germline): SEHNR, FQNEAQ (reference sequence). Trimming removed 1 base at V and 4 bases at J, with 7 bases between. The CDR3 reads CASSLERGYGYTF. CDR3 nucleotide sequence: TGTGCCAGCAGCTTAGAAAGGGGCTATGGCTACACCTTC.

The rearrangement joins TRBV28 to TRBJ2-7; D is uncertain. Looked up from germline, CDR1 is MDHEN and CDR2 is SYDVKM. The CDR3 totals 16 residues. V lost 5 bases and J 0 bases, leaving 17 bases between the germline ends. The CDR3 region has the DNA TGTGCCAGCAGTCGCAAATGGACGGGCCCCTCCTACGAGCAGTACTTC. As protein: CASSRKWTGPSYEQYF.

In the case of this clonotype: A much larger clone differs from this one at a single base, so this may be a read error. This chain joins TRBV11-2 and TRBJ2-5; D may match TRBD1 or TRBD2 (5 bases each). The CDR3 extends over 15 amino acids. Per germline, CDR1 SGHAT and CDR2 FQNNGV. Here the CDR3 DNA reads TGTGCCAGCGGCTTAGCTCAGGGAGTGATCGAGACCCAGTACTTC. Protein product: CASGLAQGVIETQYF.

This clonotype was found once. The CDR3 end shows no conserved phenylalanine or tryptophan, and so a read error is likely. The rearrangement joins TRBV27 to TRBJ1-1; the D is unclear. V was clipped by 6 bases and J by 1 base, with 9 bases between them. Germline CDR1 MNHEY, CDR2 SMNVEV (reference sequence). This CDR3 comprises 13 residues. CDR3 sequence reads: CASSIGRNTEAFS. DNA for the CDR3: TGTGCCAGCAGCATCGGCAGGAACACTGAAGCTTTCTCT.

This clonotype was seen many times. This chain connects TRBV9 to TRBJ2-5; 12 bases are a match to TRBD2. This CDR3 contains 17 residues. Germline CDR1 is SGDLS and CDR2 is YYNGEE. After removal of 0 bases from V and 0 bases from J, the junction contained 3 bases not matched to a gene. CDR3 sequence (DNA): TGTGCCAGCAGCGTAGGTACTAGCGGGAGGCACCAAGAGACCCAGTACTTC. It specifies CASSVGTSGRHQETQYF.

At least ten counts were recorded for this clonotype. The chain links TRBV12-5 to TRBJ1-5; TRBD1 is a possible D gene (6 bases). This CDR3 has 13 residues. Trimming shortened V by 7 bases and J by 7 bases, and 14 bases separated the two germline ends. Per the germline V gene, CDR1 is LGHNT and CDR2 is FRNRAP. As DNA, the CDR3 is TGTGCTAGTGCCCGGGACACAAGGCAGCCCCAGCATTTT. The encoded protein is CASARDTRQPQHF.

This clonotype occurred many times. The gene calls are TRBV29-1 and TRBJ2-5, with D uncertain. This CDR3 comprises 13 residues. The germline CDR1 and CDR2 sequences are SQVTM and ANQGSEA. Trimming took off 2 bases at V and 7 bases at J, with 14 bases between the two ends. The CDR3 reads CSVEKGPVGTQYF. The CDR3, as DNA: TGCAGCGTTGAAAAAGGACCCGTAGGGACCCAGTACTTC.

This clonotype has a count of ten or more. This chain uses TRBV27 with TRBJ2-7; TRBD1 matches 7 bases. With V trimmed by 5 bases and J by 2 bases, 3 bases remained unmatched. The CDR3 consists of 13 residues. The germline CDR1 and CDR2 sequences are MNHEY and SMNVEV (reference sequence). The CDR3 is CASSHGTAYEQYF. For the CDR3, the DNA is TGTGCCAGCAGTCACGGGACAGCCTACGAGCAGTACTTC.

This clonotype was seen ten or more times. The chain couples TRBV3-1 to TRBJ2-7; the D call may be TRBD1 or TRBD2 (5 bases each). Germline V lookup: CDR1 LGHDT, CDR2 YNNKEL (reference sequence). Deletions cut 0 bases from V and 5 bases from J, with 11 bases between. CDR3 length equals 14 residues. The CDR3 DNA reads as TGTGCCAGCAGCCAAGAACCCGGGGACGACGAGCAGTACTTC. Amino acid sequence: CASSQEPGDDEQYF.

At least ten counts were recorded for this clonotype. The V call is TRBV5-6, the J call TRBJ1-1; the D is unclear. Looked up from germline, CDR1 is SGHDT and CDR2 is YYEEEE. This CDR3 has 13 residues. V was trimmed by 8 bases and J by 1 base, leaving 12 bases between them. For the CDR3, the DNA is TGTGCCAGTCAAGACGGACGGAACACTGAAGCTTTCTTT. It codes for CASQDGRNTEAFF. Supplemented by reference TRBV5-6 and TRBJ1-1, the full variable domain reads DAGVTQSPTHLIKTRGQQVTLRCSPKSGHDTVSWYQQALGQGPQFIFQYYEEEERQRGNFPDRFSGHQFPNYSSELNVNALLLGDSALYLCASQDGRNTEAFFGQGTRLTVV.

The rearrangement links TRBV11-1 to TRBJ2-1; 10 nucleotides line up with TRBD2. J was trimmed by 4 bases and V by 4 bases; bases with no gene match: 10. The V gene's germline CDR1 is SGHAT and CDR2 FQDESV (reference sequence). This CDR3 is built from 17 residues. This CDR3 reads CASSSELGTSEYNEQFF. The CDR3 DNA reads as TGTGCCAGCAGCTCAGAACTCGGGACTAGCGAATACAATGAGCAGTTCTTC.

This chain joins TRBV6-1 and TRBJ2-3; 7 bases align to TRBD1. Germline V CDR1 and CDR2: MNHNS, SASEGT. This CDR3 has 12 residues. The V segment lost 5 bases and the J segment 8 bases; nucleotides outside the gene matches: 4. The CDR3 loop is CASSRQGGTQYF. In DNA, the CDR3 is TGTGCCAGCAGTCGACAGGGCGGTACGCAGTATTTT.

This clonotype was seen ten or more times. The DNA of the CDR3 is TGTGCCAGCACCCAATTCGGCTCTCGAAACATTCAGTACTTC. Translation gives CASTQFGSRNIQYF. The chain couples TRBV11-2 to TRBJ2-4; unclear D gene. This CDR3 has 14 residues. Germline V lookup: CDR1 SGHAT, CDR2 FQNNGV. V was trimmed by 7 bases and J by 6 bases, leaving 16 bases between them.

This clonotype has ten or more counts. The rearrangement links TRBV5-1 to TRBJ2-7; D assignment may be TRBD1 or TRBD2 (6 bases each). CDR1 SGHRS and CDR2 YFSETQ come from the germline V gene. V was clipped by 3 bases and J by 0 bases, with 16 bases between them. The CDR3 contains 16 residues. CDR3 coding DNA: TGCGCCAGCAGCTGGGGGGCCGGAGGGACCTCCTACGAGCAGTACTTC. Translated: CASSWGAGGTSYEQYF. The variable domain in full, with the rest retrieved from reference TRBV5-1 and TRBJ2-7, is KAGVTQTPRYLIKTRGQQVTLSCSPISGHRSVSWYQQTPGQGLQFLFEYFSETQRNKGNFPGRFSGRQFSNSRSEMNVSTLELGDSALYLCASSWGAGGTSYEQYFGPGTRLTVT.

This clonotype was counted between two and nine times. The chain employs TRBV7-2 and TRBJ2-3; TRBD1 aligns across 12 bases. The length of the CDR3 is 15 residues. Germline V lookup: CDR1 SGHTA, CDR2 FQGNSA. V lost 6 bases, J lost 4 bases, and 5 bases stayed unmatched. The CDR3 spells CASRIGTGGSDTQYF. DNA for the CDR3: TGTGCCAGCAGAATTGGGACAGGGGGCTCAGATACGCAGTATTTT.

This chain uses TRBV10-3 with TRBJ1-2; TRBD1 matches 8 bases. Germline values: CDR1 ENHRY, CDR2 SYGVKD. V lost 6 bases and J lost 6; bases outside the gene matches: 9. The CDR3 is 14 amino acids. The CDR3 DNA sequence: TGTGCCATCAGCCAAGGACAGGGAGAGCATGGCTACACCTTC. Translation gives CAISQGQGEHGYTF.

The chain joins TRBV20-1 to TRBJ1-1, with TRBD1 matching 8 bases. CDR1 is DFQATT and CDR2 is SNEGSKA in the germline V gene (reference sequence). V lost 3 bases, J lost 2 bases, and 5 bases stayed unmatched. The CDR3 consists of 14 residues. In DNA form, the CDR3 reads TGCAGTGCTAGGGGGGGACAGGTAAACACTGAAGCTTTCTTT. Translation: CSARGGQVNTEAFF.

This clonotype was detected only a few times. This chain joins TRBV9 and TRBJ2-7; 7 nucleotides align to TRBD1. Trimming removed 0 bases from V and 4 bases from J; junction bases left unmatched: 7. CDR3 length equals 15 residues. Germline V gene lookup returns CDR1 SGDLS and CDR2 YYNGEE. The CDR3 DNA follows: TGTGCCAGCAGCGTAGCCAGCACAGGGGTTTACGAGCAGTACTTC. Translated, it gives CASSVASTGVYEQYF.

This clonotype was seen at least ten times. This chain uses TRBV3-1 with TRBJ2-2; D remains unclear. This CDR3 comprises 13 residues. Trimming removed 2 bases at V and 2 bases at J, with 3 bases between. In germline, CDR1 is LGHDT, CDR2 YNNKEL (reference sequence). The CDR3 sequence is CASSQINTGELFF. The CDR3 DNA follows: TGTGCCAGCAGCCAAATTAACACCGGGGAGCTGTTTTTT.

Many counts were recorded for this clonotype. The rearrangement uses TRBV2 and TRBJ1-2, with D unclear. Germline V lookup: CDR1 SNHLY, CDR2 FYNNEI. The CDR3 is made up of 14 amino acids. Trimming left V 6 bases short and J 8 bases short, with 19 bases between. The CDR3 nucleotides are TGTGCCAGCAGACCGGGTGGAACCCAGGAGGGCTACACCTTC. It codes for CASRPGGTQEGYTF.

Ten or more counts support this clonotype. The chain employs TRBV11-2 and TRBJ1-1; TRBD1 agrees at 10 bases. V trimming: 5 bases; J trimming: 6 bases; junction bases outside the gene matches: 6. The CDR3 has 14 residues. Germline values: CDR1 SGHAT, CDR2 FQNNGV. CDR3 amino acids: CASSGGQGVSEAFF. Written as DNA, the CDR3 is TGTGCCAGCAGCGGTGGACAGGGGGTATCTGAAGCTTTCTTT.

The chain employs TRBV10-3 and TRBJ2-7, with D possibly being TRBD2 (5 bases). The CDR3 covers 16 residues. Germline V CDR1 and CDR2: ENHRY, SYGVKD. Trimming removed 0 bases at V and 3 bases at J, with 15 bases between. CDR3 in DNA: TGTGCCATCAGTGAGTCGAGGGCCCTCCCAAACTACGAGCAGTACTTC. This translates into CAISESRALPNYEQYF.

A few counts support this clonotype. The V call is TRBV27, the J call TRBJ2-7; the D gene is possibly TRBD2 (5 bases). The V gene's germline CDR1 is MNHEY and CDR2 SMNVEV (reference sequence). The length of the CDR3 is 16 residues. V dropped 3 bases and J dropped 3 bases, with 18 bases sitting between them. The CDR3: CASSFITGNEGYEQYF. In DNA, the CDR3 is TGTGCCAGCAGTTTCATCACCGGCAACGAGGGCTACGAGCAGTACTTC.

This clonotype showed up just a few times. The chain is built from TRBV4-2 and TRBJ1-5; D perhaps matches TRBD1 (5 bases). The CDR3 contains 17 residues. Trimming removed 0 bases from V and 4 bases from J, with 16 bases in between. Germline V CDR1 and CDR2: LGHNA, YNFKEQ. Here the CDR3 reads CASSQEQEIGENQPQHF. CDR3 DNA sequence: TGTGCCAGCAGCCAAGAACAGGAGATTGGGGAAAATCAGCCCCAGCATTTT.